Each of the 21 T cell receptor beta chains below was sequenced from the same sample in a study of T cell repertoires in aging, cancer and after chemotherapy. The template was genomic DNA from peripheral blood, not RNA. TRB rearrangements spanning V, D and J were amplified using mixed TRB-A/B primers. TCRdb passed the multiplex PCR reads through MiXCR, listing each CDR3 protein once. The profile shows approximately 900 distinct CDR3 sequences, 27% of them singletons. Sequencing was carried out using blood. These receptors were collected from a human donor with a solid tumor.

The chain has TRBV11-2 and TRBJ2-1; possible D gene TRBD2, 6 bases. V dropped 1 base and J dropped 5 bases, with 9 bases sitting between them. The CDR3 is made up of 14 amino acids. In germline, CDR1 is SGHAT, CDR2 FQNNGV. The CDR3 nucleotides are TGTGCCAGCAGCTTAGCGGCGGGAAACAATGAGCAGTTCTTC. It encodes CASSLAAGNNEQFF.

V and J are TRBV12-3 or TRBV12-4 and TRBJ2-3; D might be TRBD2 (6 bases). CDR3 length equals 14 residues. The V end was cut by 6 bases, the J end by 3 bases, with 13 bases between. The CDR3 DNA reads TGTGCCAGCAGCCCACTAGCAAGAACAGATACGCAGTATTTT. Amino acids: CASSPLARTDTQYF.

This clonotype is classed as large. The genes are TRBV6-5 and TRBJ2-5, with a possible D match to TRBD2 (5 bases). The CDR3 length is 15 residues. Germline CDR1 reads MNHEY; CDR2 reads SVGAGI. Trimming cost V 5 bases and J 2 bases, with 15 bases left between them. CDR3 nucleotides: TGTGCCAGCAGTCGGGGTAGTCGGAGGCAAGAGACCCAGTACTTC. It translates to CASSRGSRRQETQYF.

The chain recombines TRBV29-1 with TRBJ2-7, with 14 bases matching TRBD2. Germline CDR1 and CDR2: SQVTM and ANQGSEA. V lost 6 bases and J lost 2; bases outside the gene matches: 0. This CDR3 has 13 amino acids. DNA of the CDR3: TGCAGCGTGGGACTAGCGGGAGCCTACGAGCAGTACTTC. Amino acids: CSVGLAGAYEQYF.

This clonotype was detected only a few times. The J gene is TRBJ2-3, the V gene TRBV24-1; 7 bases match TRBD2. V shed 0 bases, J shed 4 bases, and the junction held 9 bases outside the gene matches. There are 17 residues in the CDR3. The V gene's germline CDR1 is KGHDR and CDR2 SFDVKD. The CDR3 is CATSDLHMGEGPDTQYF. The CDR3 DNA reads TGTGCCACCAGTGATTTGCACATGGGGGAGGGCCCAGATACGCAGTATTTT.

J is TRBJ2-1 and V is TRBV18; D ambiguous. V was shortened by 3 bases and J by 2 bases, with 14 bases between the two germline ends. CDR3 length: 16 amino acids. Germline CDR1 KGHSH, CDR2 LQKENI. This CDR3 reads CASSPTIDQAYNEQFF. The CDR3 DNA reads TGTGCCAGCTCACCCACAATCGATCAGGCCTACAATGAGCAGTTCTTC.

In its sample, this clonotype is medium-sized. The chain combines TRBV6-2 or TRBV6-3 with TRBJ2-7; tentatively, D is TRBD1 or TRBD2 (5 bases each). The CDR3 loop spans 15 amino acids. Deletions cut 5 bases from V and 5 bases from J, with 19 bases between. Germline lookup yields CDR1 MNHEY and CDR2 SVGEGT. DNA of the CDR3: TGTGCCAGCAGTCCCCGAAGGGACGCCGGGAACGAGCAGTACTTC. This encodes CASSPRRDAGNEQYF.

The genes are TRBV29-1 and TRBJ1-2; D unresolved. This CDR3 is 11 amino acids long. Germline values: CDR1 SQVTM, CDR2 ANQGSEA. Trimming took 2 bases from V and 7 from J, leaving 8 bases between them. The CDR3 DNA reads TGCAGCGTTGAAAGCGGGAGTGGCTACACCTTC. Protein sequence: CSVESGSGYTF.

The chain has TRBV4-3 and TRBJ2-3; D remains ambiguous. The ends were cut back, 4 bases at V and 5 bases at J, with 10 bases in the middle. CDR1 and CDR2 (germline): LGHNA, YSLEER. The CDR3 runs to 13 residues. Here the CDR3 DNA reads TGCGCCAGCAGCCGAGAGAAAGGAGATACGCAGTATTTT. It encodes CASSREKGDTQYF.

V is TRBV5-4 and J is TRBJ2-1; 11 bases align to TRBD2. The CDR3 covers 19 residues. The junction had 14 bases not matched to a gene; V was cut back by 4 bases and J by 2 bases. Germline CDR1 and CDR2: SGHNT and YYREEE (reference sequence). CDR3 DNA: TGTGCCAGCAGCGTGACCTATAGCGGGAGGGCCTCAACCTACAATGAGCAGTTCTTC. It specifies CASSVTYSGRASTYNEQFF.

By share, this clonotype ranks as medium-sized. V gene TRBV19 combines with J gene TRBJ2-2; D gene uncertain. The CDR3 spans 16 residues. V lost 3 bases and J lost 6, with 17 bases in between. Germline V gives CDR1 LNHDA, CDR2 SQIVND (reference sequence). Written as DNA, the CDR3 is TGTGCCAGTAGTATGGAACGGGCTAGTACCGCCGGGGAGCTGTTTTTT. Translating it yields CASSMERASTAGELFF.

In its sample, this clonotype ranks as large. The chain joins TRBV29-1 to TRBJ2-1, with TRBD2 identical over 12 bases. The germline gives CDR1 SQVTM, CDR2 ANQGSEA. The CDR3 consists of 12 residues. V gave up 7 bases and J gave up 10 bases; unmatched junction bases: 5. CDR3 residues: CSARLAGGEQFF. As DNA, the CDR3 is TGCAGCGCCCGCCTAGCGGGGGGGGAGCAGTTCTTC.

The V gene is TRBV11-2, the J gene TRBJ2-1, with TRBD2 identical over 8 bases. After removal of 3 bases from V and 8 bases from J, the junction contained 15 bases not matched to a gene. Germline CDR1 SGHAT, CDR2 FQNNGV. This CDR3 is 17 amino acids long. CDR3 coding DNA: TGTGCCAGCAGCTTGAGAGCGGGAGTATGGCGGGATGATGAGCAGTTCTTC. The encoded protein is CASSLRAGVWRDDEQFF.

This clonotype is termed medium-sized. V and J are TRBV19 and TRBJ2-1; TRBD2 aligns across 10 bases. Germline values: CDR1 LNHDA, CDR2 SQIVND (reference sequence). The CDR3 is made up of 14 amino acids. V dropped 7 bases and J dropped 9; count of bases not matched to a gene: 9. The CDR3 protein is CASKTSSGSGEQFF. Written as DNA, the CDR3 is TGTGCCAGTAAGACCTCTAGCGGGAGCGGTGAGCAGTTCTTC.

This clonotype is labeled as hyperexpanded. The rearrangement links TRBV29-1 to TRBJ2-5; D uncertain. With 3 bases removed from V and 1 base from J, the gap between germline ends came to 6 bases. CDR3 size: 12 residues. CDR1 and CDR2 (germline): SQVTM, ANQGSEA. The CDR3 here is CSVEAAQETQYF. The CDR3 region has the DNA TGCAGCGTTGAGGCAGCCCAAGAGACCCAGTACTTC.

V is TRBV20-1 and J is TRBJ1-6, with 7 bases aligning to TRBD1. V trimming: 3 bases; J trimming: 8 bases; junction bases outside the gene matches: 10. Germline values: CDR1 DFQATT, CDR2 SNEGSKA (reference sequence). The CDR3 is made up of 15 amino acids. For the CDR3, the DNA is TGCAGTGCTAGCCCCCTGACAGGGTCCGATTCACCCCTCCACTTT. Its translation is CSASPLTGSDSPLHF.

This clonotype rates as large. The V and J genes are TRBV11-1 and TRBJ2-1; TRBD2 matches 7 bases. Per germline, CDR1 SGHAT and CDR2 FQDESV (reference sequence). The CDR3 consists of 16 residues. With 5 bases clipped from V and 3 bases from J, the junction kept 10 bases outside the gene matches. The chain's CDR3 is CASSRSGLTYYNEQFF. Written as DNA, the CDR3 is TGTGCCAGCAGCCGTTCGGGACTAACATACTACAATGAGCAGTTCTTC.

This chain joins TRBV5-6 and TRBJ2-1; D not certain. The CDR3 has 16 amino acids. CDR1 is SGHDT and CDR2 is YYEEEE in the germline V gene. V was pared by 0 bases and J by 5 bases, with 15 bases between. This chain's CDR3 is CASSLVGSIRNNEQFF. In DNA, the CDR3 is TGTGCCAGCAGCTTGGTGGGTAGCATACGAAACAATGAGCAGTTCTTC.

This clonotype is large. V usage is TRBV6-2 or TRBV6-3 and J usage is TRBJ2-7; maybe TRBD1 (6 bases). V shed 2 bases and J shed 6 bases, with 8 bases lying between them. The CDR3 runs to 12 residues. Per the germline V gene, CDR1 is MNHEY and CDR2 is SVGEGT. The CDR3 spells CASSYSRGEQYF. The CDR3, as DNA: TGTGCCAGCAGTTACAGCAGGGGCGAGCAGTACTTC.

Judged by abundance, this clonotype is large. V gene TRBV6-1 combines with J gene TRBJ2-3; 9 bases align to TRBD2. After removal of 6 bases from V and 3 bases from J, the junction contained 4 bases not matched to a gene. The CDR3 loop spans 14 amino acids. The germline gives CDR1 MNHNS, CDR2 SASEGT. The CDR3 DNA is TGTGCCAGCAGGATAGCGGGAGCGACAGATACGCAGTATTTT. The encoded protein is CASRIAGATDTQYF.

There are a few counts of this clonotype. The CDR3 loop reads CASSPRNRPETQYF. In DNA form, the CDR3 reads TGTGCCAGCTCACCTCGCAACAGACCAGAGACCCAGTACTTC. This chain joins TRBV18 and TRBJ2-5; D call uncertain. Germline assignment: CDR1 KGHSH and CDR2 LQKENI. V lost 3 bases and J 4 bases, leaving 12 bases between the germline ends. The CDR3 has 14 residues.